What follows are 29 T cell receptor beta chains derived from one specimen sequenced in a study of beta chain features in type 1 diabetes. Investigators reverse transcribed all isolated RNA, so they sequenced expressed TCRB transcripts. Profiled with immunoSEQ multiplex PCR; TCRdb holds only in-frame clones, not every one. Among 120,000 or so clones listed, roughly 17% were seen once. No antigen has been assigned to these receptors. Study results and caveats: A moderate, significant TCRB CDR3 shortening appeared in type 1 diabetes across four CD4+ subsets.

The specimen was central memory CD4+ T cells from blood. The receptors were gathered from a man younger than 35 with type 1 diabetes.

This clone was observed a handful of times. The V and J genes are TRBV7-3 and TRBJ1-2, with a possible D match to TRBD1 (6 bases). The CDR3 loop spans 14 amino acids. Trimming left V 1 base short and J 5 bases short, with 11 bases between. The germline V gene encodes CDR1 SGHTA and CDR2 FQGTGA. The CDR3 loop reads CASSLNRQEYGYTF. DNA of the CDR3: TGTGCCAGCAGCTTAAATCGACAGGAGTATGGCTACACCTTC.

This clone has a handful of counts. This chain uses TRBV10-3 with TRBJ2-5, with 7 bases that match TRBD1. This CDR3 is 15 amino acids long. In germline, CDR1 is ENHRY, CDR2 SYGVKD. J was trimmed by 2 bases and V by 6 bases; bases with no gene match: 9. The CDR3 protein is CAISRGTAGQETQYF. As DNA, the CDR3 is TGTGCCATCAGCAGGGGGACAGCCGGGCAAGAGACCCAGTACTTC.

The V gene is TRBV2, the J gene TRBJ2-1; D not certain. Germline V gene lookup returns CDR1 SNHLY and CDR2 FYNNEI. Trimming shortened V by 5 bases and J by 0 bases, and 8 bases separated the two germline ends. The CDR3 length is 14 residues. The CDR3 here is CASSYVPSYNEQFF. In nucleotides, the CDR3 is TGTGCCAGCAGTTACGTCCCCTCCTACAATGAGCAGTTCTTC.

This sequence joins TRBV7-2 and TRBJ1-6, with D perhaps matching TRBD1 (6 bases). V was pared by 1 base and J by 6 bases, with 10 bases between. The CDR3 covers 15 residues. The V gene's germline CDR1 is SGHTA and CDR2 FQGNSA. CDR3 sequence (DNA): TGTGCCAGCAGCTTAGGACAAGGGGGTAATTCACCCCTCCACTTT. Translation: CASSLGQGGNSPLHF. Looking up the rest from reference TRBV7-2 and TRBJ1-6 gives the full variable domain: GAGVSQSPSNKVTEKGKDVELRCDPISGHTALYWYRQSLGQGLEFLIYFQGNSAPDKSGLPSDRFSAERTGGSVSTLTIQRTQQEDSAVYLCASSLGQGGNSPLHFGNGTRLTVT.

Turning to this clone: The sample contains more than one DNA sequence encoding this CDR3. V and J are TRBV7-2 and TRBJ1-1; D may be TRBD1 (6 bases). The germline V gene encodes CDR1 SGHTA and CDR2 FQGNSA. V dropped 3 bases and J dropped 1 base, with 6 bases sitting between them. The CDR3 consists of 13 residues. CDR3 coding DNA: TGTGCCAGCAGCTTGGACAGGAACACTGAAGCTTTCTTT. This sequence encodes CASSLDRNTEAFF.

The rearrangement joins TRBV6-6 to TRBJ2-5; 12 bases are a match to TRBD1. The end of the DNA is better explained by TRBJ2-7, so the J call may be wrong. This CDR3 spans 15 amino acids. Germline V gives CDR1 MNHNY, CDR2 SVGAGI (reference sequence). The DNA of the CDR3 is TGTGCCAGCCACCCGGGACAGGGGGCGTTAGACGAGCAGTACTTC. Its translation is CASHPGQGALDEQYF.

The sample holds many counts of this clone. The chain recombines TRBV4-3 with TRBJ2-7, with 9 bases aligning to TRBD2. The length of the CDR3 is 19 residues. Trimming took 1 base from V and 0 from J; bases not matched to a gene: 13. The germline V gene has CDR1 LGHNA and CDR2 YSLEER. This CDR3 is CASSQVLLLAGENSYEQYF. In DNA, the CDR3 is TGCGCCAGCAGCCAAGTCCTTCTTTTAGCGGGAGAAAACTCCTACGAGCAGTACTTC.

Note on this clone: One junction end does not reproduce the germline sequence, and a read error may be involved. The V and J genes are TRBV6-1 and TRBJ2-3; 8 nucleotides match TRBD2. Per the germline V gene, CDR1 is MNHNS and CDR2 is SASEGT. The CDR3 runs to 13 residues. DNA of the CDR3: TGCGCCGGAAAGCGGGAGATCGGAGATACGCAGTATTTT. Its translation is CAGKREIGDTQYF.

By proportion, this clone is medium-sized. V gene TRBV30 combines with J gene TRBJ1-4, with TRBD1 matching over 9 bases. Trimming removed 6 bases from V and 5 bases from J; junction bases left unmatched: 1. Germline CDR1 reads GTSNPN; CDR2 reads SVGIG (reference sequence). The CDR3 extends over 12 amino acids. The CDR3 DNA is TGTGCCTGCGGACAGGGGAATGAAAAACTGTTTTTT. It is translated as CACGQGNEKLFF.

This chain joins TRBV30 and TRBJ1-3; unclear D gene. The CDR3 is 13 residues long. The germline V gene has CDR1 GTSNPN and CDR2 SVGIG (reference sequence). V was cut by 6 bases and J by 1 base, with 10 bases left in between. The CDR3 region has the DNA TGTGCCTGTAGTCGGAGGTCTGGAAACACCATATATTTT. This encodes CACSRRSGNTIYF.

The chain has TRBV5-1 and TRBJ2-1, with a weak D call TRBD1 (6 bases). Trimming left V 0 bases short and J 5 bases short, with 9 bases between. The CDR3 covers 14 residues. Germline V gives CDR1 SGHRS, CDR2 YFSETQ. The CDR3 DNA reads TGCGCCAGCAGCTTGGGGACAGCAAACAATGAGCAGTTCTTC. This translates into CASSLGTANNEQFF.

This clone was counted a few times. The V call is TRBV10-3, the J call TRBJ1-2; D is possibly TRBD1 (5 bases). Trimming took off 2 bases at V and 2 bases at J, with 9 bases between the two ends. Germline assignment: CDR1 ENHRY and CDR2 SYGVKD. This CDR3 has 14 residues. The CDR3 sequence: CAISESRANYGYTF. The CDR3 nucleotides read TGTGCCATCAGTGAGAGCAGGGCCAACTATGGCTACACCTTC.

The chain joins TRBV6-1 to TRBJ2-5; D is undetermined. Per germline, CDR1 MNHNS and CDR2 SASEGT. This CDR3 spans 14 amino acids. V dropped 8 bases and J dropped 3 bases, with 16 bases sitting between them. As DNA, the CDR3 is TGTGCCAGCTCCTCGTCGCGGTCAAAAGAGACCCAGTACTTC. This translates into CASSSSRSKETQYF.

The table lists this clone with a few counts. The chain couples TRBV5-6 to TRBJ2-1; D gene ambiguous. The length of the CDR3 is 13 residues. The V end lost 4 bases, the J end lost 7 bases, and 12 bases lay between the germline ends. The germline V gene encodes CDR1 SGHDT and CDR2 YYEEEE. This CDR3 is CASSARLWNEQFF. CDR3 sequence (DNA): TGTGCCAGCAGCGCCCGATTGTGGAATGAGCAGTTCTTC.

The table lists this clone with a few counts. The J gene is TRBJ2-5, the V gene TRBV28; D unresolved. The CDR3 totals 12 residues. Germline loops: CDR1 MDHEN, CDR2 SYDVKM. With 1 base removed from V and 3 bases from J, the gap between germline ends came to 3 bases. This CDR3 reads CASSLYKETQYF. For the CDR3, the DNA is TGTGCCAGCAGTTTATATAAAGAGACCCAGTACTTC.

This chain connects TRBV7-2 to TRBJ1-2, with 8 bases fitting TRBD1. This CDR3 region has 14 residues. V dropped 4 bases and J dropped 4; count of bases not matched to a gene: 5. Germline V CDR1 and CDR2: SGHTA, FQGNSA. This CDR3 reads CASSSGQGSYGYTF. The CDR3 nucleotides are TGTGCCAGCAGCTCTGGACAGGGCTCCTATGGCTACACCTTC. Drawing the rest from reference TRBV7-2 and TRBJ1-2, the complete variable domain is GAGVSQSPSNKVTEKGKDVELRCDPISGHTALYWYRQSLGQGLEFLIYFQGNSAPDKSGLPSDRFSAERTGGSVSTLTIQRTQQEDSAVYLCASSSGQGSYGYTFGSGTRLTVV.

The DNA for the CDR3 is TGTGCCAGCAGCCTTTTCGCTGGGGAGCTGTTTTTT. As protein: CASSLFAGELFF. The genes are TRBV7-6 and TRBJ2-2, with D unclear. CDR1 is SGHVS and CDR2 is FNYEAQ in the germline V gene. V lost 5 bases, J lost 8 bases, and 9 bases lay in between. CDR3 length: 12 residues.

The CDR3 DNA sequence: TGTGCCTGGAGTGGTGGACTAGCGGGGGGAGAGACCCAGTACTTC. Translation gives CAWSGGLAGGETQYF. The V call is TRBV30, the J call TRBJ2-5; TRBD2 matches 14 bases. The V and J ends lost 1 base and 4 bases, in that order; junction bases with no gene match: 2. The CDR3 sequence is 15 residues long. In germline, CDR1 is GTSNPN, CDR2 SVGIG (reference sequence). Full variable domain (outside the CDR3, taken from reference TRBV30 and TRBJ2-5): SQTIHQWPATLVQPVGSPLSLECTVEGTSNPNLYWYRQAAGRGLQLLFYSVGIGQISSEVPQNLSASRPQDRQFILSSKKLLLSDSGFYLCAWSGGLAGGETQYFGPGTRLLVL.

This clone was detected only a few times. This chain's CDR3 is CASSLEIQGPSVSYNEQFF. As DNA, the CDR3 is TGTGCCAGCAGCTTGGAAATCCAGGGGCCAAGCGTCTCCTACAATGAGCAGTTCTTC. This chain links TRBV5-4 with TRBJ2-1; maybe TRBD1 (6 bases). Trimming shortened V by 0 bases and J by 0 bases, and 19 bases separated the two germline ends. The germline gives CDR1 SGHNT, CDR2 YYREEE (reference sequence). This CDR3 has 19 residues.

The sample holds many counts of this clone. The chain couples TRBV9 to TRBJ1-2; D is undetermined. This CDR3 is 14 amino acids long. Trimming left V 0 bases short and J 8 bases short, with 14 bases between. Germline CDR1 SGDLS, CDR2 YYNGEE. Here the CDR3 reads CASSVEPAENGYTF. CDR3 sequence (DNA): TGTGCCAGCAGCGTAGAACCCGCCGAGAACGGCTACACCTTC. The variable domain in full, with the rest retrieved from reference TRBV9 and TRBJ1-2, is DSGVTQTPKHLITATGQRVTLRCSPRSGDLSVYWYQQSLDQGLQFLIQYYNGEERAKGNILERFSAQQFPDLHSELNLSSLELGDSALYFCASSVEPAENGYTFGSGTRLTVV.

Written as DNA, the CDR3 is TGCAGTGTAACGGACTACGAGCAGTACTTC. This encodes CSVTDYEQYF. The rearrangement joins TRBV20-1 to TRBJ2-7; D is uncertain. The CDR3 has 10 residues. Germline loops: CDR1 DFQATT, CDR2 SNEGSKA (reference sequence). Trimming took off 7 bases at V and 3 bases at J, with 7 bases between the two ends.

The V gene is TRBV30, the J gene TRBJ2-1, with a weak D call TRBD1 (5 bases). Trimming stripped 3 bases from V and 7 bases from J, with 13 bases between. CDR3 length: 13 residues. Germline CDR1 GTSNPN, CDR2 SVGIG (reference sequence). CDR3 amino acids: CAWSRRGGNEQFF. In DNA, the CDR3 is TGTGCCTGGAGCCGAAGGGGTGGTAATGAGCAGTTCTTC.

This clone has more than one count but fewer than ten. The chain has TRBV7-2 and TRBJ2-5; 9 bases match TRBD1. The V gene end was trimmed by 6 bases and the J gene end by 2 bases; junction bases not matched to a gene: 7. In germline, CDR1 is SGHTA, CDR2 FQGNSA. This CDR3 has 15 residues. The CDR3 is CASRYQTGGQETQYF. CDR3 nucleotides: TGTGCCAGCAGATATCAGACAGGGGGACAAGAGACCCAGTACTTC. The full variable domain, with the rest looked up from reference TRBV7-2 and TRBJ2-5, is GAGVSQSPSNKVTEKGKDVELRCDPISGHTALYWYRQSLGQGLEFLIYFQGNSAPDKSGLPSDRFSAERTGGSVSTLTIQRTQQEDSAVYLCASRYQTGGQETQYFGPGTRLLVL.

This clone was seen only a few times. A far larger clone is off by one base, so a read error is likely. The CDR3 bases are TGTGCCAGCGCACCAAGGAGCGGAGGAGATACGCAGTATTTT. Translating it yields CASAPRSGGDTQYF. This chain links TRBV18 with TRBJ2-3, with a weak D call TRBD2 (5 bases). This CDR3 is built from 14 residues. The germline V gene has CDR1 KGHSH and CDR2 LQKENI.

This chain connects TRBV5-1 to TRBJ2-1; 11 nucleotides match TRBD1. The CDR3 sequence is 19 residues long. Trimming cost V 3 bases and J 0 bases; bases outside gene matches: 11. Germline values: CDR1 SGHRS, CDR2 YFSETQ. The CDR3 bases are TGCGCCAGCAGCTCGCGGGACAGGGGGTCCTTAAGCTCCTACAATGAGCAGTTCTTC. This translates into CASSSRDRGSLSSYNEQFF. Looking up the rest from reference TRBV5-1 and TRBJ2-1 gives the full variable domain: KAGVTQTPRYLIKTRGQQVTLSCSPISGHRSVSWYQQTPGQGLQFLFEYFSETQRNKGNFPGRFSGRQFSNSRSEMNVSTLELGDSALYLCASSSRDRGSLSSYNEQFFGPGTRLTVL.

The chain is built from TRBV7-9 and TRBJ1-3, with a possible D match to TRBD1 (6 bases). Trimming left V 5 bases short and J 4 bases short, with 18 bases between. This CDR3 is built from 16 residues. The germline CDR1 and CDR2 sequences are SEHNR and FQNEAQ (reference sequence). CDR3 DNA: TGTGCCAGCAGCCCTTGGACAGCCAACGTCGGAAACACCATATATTTT. This sequence encodes CASSPWTANVGNTIYF.

Ten or more counts support this clone. CDR3 protein: CASSLRESNYGYTF. The CDR3 DNA sequence: TGCGCCAGCAGCTTAAGGGAATCTAACTATGGCTACACCTTC. The genes are TRBV5-1 and TRBJ1-2, with D unresolved. Trimming took 2 bases from V and 0 from J, leaving 8 bases between them. This CDR3 contains 14 residues. In germline, CDR1 is SGHRS, CDR2 YFSETQ.

The chain combines TRBV5-1 with TRBJ2-7; D perhaps matches TRBD1 (6 bases). The length of the CDR3 is 16 residues. The germline V gene encodes CDR1 SGHRS and CDR2 YFSETQ. V lost 4 bases, J lost 4 bases, and 21 bases lay in between. The CDR3 here is CASSLATGGQLYEQYF. CDR3 DNA sequence: TGCGCCAGCAGCCTGGCAACCGGAGGACAGTTATACGAGCAGTACTTC.

This clone has a count of ten or more. This sequence joins TRBV5-1 and TRBJ1-1; D gene ambiguous. V dropped 0 bases and J dropped 0 bases, with 6 bases sitting between them. The CDR3 is 14 residues long. Germline assignment: CDR1 SGHRS and CDR2 YFSETQ. For the CDR3, the DNA is TGCGCCAGCAGCTTGGGGCAGATGAACACTGAAGCTTTCTTT. Its translation: CASSLGQMNTEAFF. Using reference TRBV5-1 and TRBJ1-1 for the parts outside the CDR3, the full variable domain is KAGVTQTPRYLIKTRGQQVTLSCSPISGHRSVSWYQQTPGQGLQFLFEYFSETQRNKGNFPGRFSGRQFSNSRSEMNVSTLELGDSALYLCASSLGQMNTEAFFGQGTRLTVV.